These 24 T cell receptor beta chains were sequenced from one sample in a study of shared clonotypes between healthy human individuals. Positively selected for CCR7, the CD45RO-negative cells used as naive CD8 cells excluded terminally differentiated effector memory CD45RA+ cells. Sequencing was performed with immunoSEQ multiplex PCR; in TCRdb, only in-frame clones are kept and a portion is missing. The sample holds about 580,000 clones, nearly 98% seen once. The sequencing input was naive CD8+ T cells sorted from blood. All receptors come from a man in his thirties or forties in good health.

The J gene is TRBJ2-5, the V gene TRBV11-2; possibly TRBD1 for D (6 bases). V was pared by 6 bases and J by 0 bases, with 17 bases between. There are 16 residues in the CDR3. Looked up from germline, CDR1 is SGHAT and CDR2 is FQNNGV. The CDR3, as DNA: TGTGCCAGCAGTCTCGGGGACACAGAGTACCAAGAGACCCAGTACTTC. Translating it yields CASSLGDTEYQETQYF.

The rearrangement joins TRBV4-3 to TRBJ2-1, with TRBD1 identical over 10 bases. CDR3 length: 14 residues. Germline CDR1 and CDR2: LGHNA and YSLEER. Trimming took 4 bases from V and 4 from J; bases not matched to a gene: 1. CDR3 bases: TGCGCCAGCAGCCGGGGACAGGGGTACAATGAGCAGTTCTTC. Protein sequence: CASSRGQGYNEQFF.

Only one count was recorded for this clone. Other DNA sequences of this sample code for an identical CDR3. The CDR3: CASSLVAGGSYEQYF. DNA of the CDR3: TGTGCCAGCAGCTTAGTTGCGGGCGGCTCCTACGAGCAGTACTTC. The chain carries TRBV7-6 and TRBJ2-7, with D possibly TRBD2 on 5 matching bases. There are 15 residues in the CDR3. V was clipped by 1 base and J by 0 bases, with 10 bases between them. Germline CDR1 is SGHVS and CDR2 is FNYEAQ.

This chain uses TRBV4-3 with TRBJ2-2, with D uncertain. The V gene's germline CDR1 is LGHNA and CDR2 YSLEER. The CDR3 is made up of 15 amino acids. V lost 1 base and J lost 3, with 9 bases in between. In DNA, the CDR3 is TGCGCCAGCAGCCAAGGAGTATTCGACACCGGGGAGCTGTTTTTT. Its translation: CASSQGVFDTGELFF.

The rearrangement uses TRBV7-9 and TRBJ2-7, with 11 bases identical to TRBD2. V lost 1 base to trimming and J lost 0 bases; unmatched junction nucleotides: 2. This CDR3 contains 16 residues. Germline values: CDR1 SEHNR, CDR2 FQNEAQ (reference sequence). In DNA, the CDR3 is TGTGCCAGCAGCTTAGTTGGACTAGCGGGCTCCTACGAGCAGTACTTC. Translation gives CASSLVGLAGSYEQYF.

This chain uses TRBV19 with TRBJ2-1; the D gene is possibly TRBD2 (6 bases). Germline CDR1 reads LNHDA; CDR2 reads SQIVND (reference sequence). This CDR3 is 15 amino acids long. The V and J ends lost 9 bases and 9 bases respectively, with 24 bases between them. CDR3 coding DNA: TGTGCCAGCAAAACCGGGCCCATGGGAGGAGGTGAGCAGTTCTTC. Protein: CASKTGPMGGGEQFF. Together with reference TRBV19 and TRBJ2-1, the CDR3 gives the full variable domain: DGGITQSPKYLFRKEGQNVTLSCEQNLNHDAMYWYRQDPGQGLRLIYYSQIVNDFQKGDIAEGYSVSREKKESFPLTVTSAQKNPTAFYLCASKTGPMGGGEQFFGPGTRLTVL.

The sample holds one count of this clone. The CDR3 DNA sequence: TGCGCCAGCAGCCAAGTTCAGGGTGATCCTGAAGCTTTCTTT. Translating it yields CASSQVQGDPEAFF. This sequence joins TRBV4-3 and TRBJ1-1, with D maybe TRBD1 (5 bases). The CDR3 has 14 amino acids. Trimming removed 1 base from V and 6 bases from J, with 12 bases in between. CDR1 is LGHNA and CDR2 is YSLEER in the germline V gene.

The chain employs TRBV9 and TRBJ2-4; a weak D match, TRBD2 (6 bases). Per germline, CDR1 SGDLS and CDR2 YYNGEE. This CDR3 is built from 15 residues. Trimming took 4 bases from V and 8 from J, leaving 19 bases between them. CDR3 nucleotides: TGTGCCAGCAGCCGTACACTAGCCTTAGAAGACATTCAGTACTTC. It translates to CASSRTLALEDIQYF.

This chain links TRBV6-5 with TRBJ2-1; tentatively, D is TRBD1 (6 bases). The ends were cut back, 0 bases at V and 2 bases at J, with 11 bases in the middle. Germline V gene lookup returns CDR1 MNHEY and CDR2 SVGAGI. The CDR3 runs to 16 residues. The CDR3 protein is CASSYSSGAAYNEQFF. The CDR3 nucleotides read TGTGCCAGCAGTTACTCGTCAGGGGCCGCCTACAATGAGCAGTTCTTC.

J is TRBJ1-3 and V is TRBV6-5; a possible D gene is TRBD1 (6 bases). This CDR3 is built from 15 residues. Deletions cut 2 bases from V and 3 bases from J, with 11 bases between. Looked up from germline, CDR1 is MNHEY and CDR2 is SVGAGI. CDR3 sequence: CASSYRGASGNTIYF. The CDR3 DNA follows: TGTGCCAGCAGTTACCGGGGGGCGAGTGGAAACACCATATATTTT.

As for this clone: Other nucleotide sequences from this sample produce the same CDR3. CDR3 nucleotides: TGTGCCAGCAGCTTTAGAACAGACTACGAGCAGTACTTC. Translation: CASSFRTDYEQYF. V usage is TRBV5-6 and J usage is TRBJ2-7; D remains ambiguous. The CDR3 sequence is 13 residues long. V was cut by 2 bases and J by 3 bases, with 9 bases left in between. From germline, CDR1 is SGHDT and CDR2 YYEEEE.

V is TRBV7-9 and J is TRBJ1-4, with D possibly TRBD1 on 5 matching bases. The CDR3 spans 15 residues. CDR1 is SEHNR, CDR2 FQNEAQ, per germline (reference sequence). The V gene lost 4 bases and the J gene lost 4 bases, with 13 bases spanning the gap. Here the CDR3 DNA reads TGTGCCAGCAGCTCACGACAGACCTATAATGAAAAACTGTTTTTT. This translates into CASSSRQTYNEKLFF.

The genes are TRBV11-2 and TRBJ1-3; the D is unclear. This CDR3 has 15 amino acids. V shed 1 base and J shed 6 bases, with 13 bases lying between them. The V gene's germline CDR1 is SGHAT and CDR2 FQNNGV. The CDR3 bases are TGTGCCAGCAGCTTAGTTCATGGGCAACCAAACACCATATATTTT. It is translated as CASSLVHGQPNTIYF.

The genes are TRBV11-2 and TRBJ2-1; the D is unclear. The CDR3 covers 15 residues. The germline V gene encodes CDR1 SGHAT and CDR2 FQNNGV. The V gene lost 0 bases and the J gene lost 0 bases, with 6 bases spanning the gap. CDR3 coding DNA: TGTGCCAGCAGCTTAGACCTCGGCTCCTACAATGAGCAGTTCTTC. Its protein is CASSLDLGSYNEQFF.

V usage is TRBV5-6 and J usage is TRBJ2-7, with a weak D call TRBD2 (5 bases). The CDR3 contains 11 residues. From germline, CDR1 is SGHDT and CDR2 YYEEEE. Trimming pared 0 bases from V and 11 bases from J, leaving 9 bases between. Here the CDR3 reads CASSLEEEEYF. DNA of the CDR3: TGTGCCAGCAGCTTGGAGGAGGAGGAGTACTTC.

The rearrangement links TRBV9 to TRBJ2-1; weak D call: TRBD1 (6 bases). CDR1 SGDLS and CDR2 YYNGEE come from the germline V gene. The V end was cut by 4 bases, the J end by 8 bases, with 22 bases between. The CDR3 runs 16 residues. CDR3 in amino acids: CASSPEGGSMGDEQFF. In DNA form, the CDR3 reads TGTGCCAGCAGCCCAGAAGGGGGATCAATGGGCGATGAGCAGTTCTTC.

J is TRBJ1-1 and V is TRBV21-1; TRBD1 is the table's D call and was not checked against the DNA. TRBV21-1 is a pseudogene segment. The CDR3 length is 18 residues. The CDR3 sequence: CASSKGTVRGRMNTEAFF. The CDR3 region has the DNA TGTGCCAGCAGCAAGGGGACAGTTCGAGGAAGGATGAACACTGAAGCTTTCTTT.

This rearrangement joins TRBV7-9 to TRBJ2-7; no clear D gene. V shed 5 bases and J shed 5 bases, with 13 bases lying between them. The CDR3 has 13 residues. The germline gives CDR1 SEHNR, CDR2 FQNEAQ (reference sequence). The CDR3 region has the DNA TGTGCCAGCAGCCACCCTAGTCGGAACGAGCAGTACTTC. It is translated as CASSHPSRNEQYF.

The rearrangement joins TRBV5-4 to TRBJ1-2; weak D call: TRBD1 (5 bases). In germline, CDR1 is SGHNT, CDR2 YYREEE (reference sequence). V dropped 0 bases and J dropped 2 bases, with 17 bases sitting between them. The CDR3 has 17 residues. CDR3 protein: CASSLGAGPSPNYGYTF. Here the CDR3 DNA reads TGTGCCAGCAGCTTGGGGGCAGGGCCCTCCCCCAACTATGGCTACACCTTC.

The chain has TRBV5-1 and TRBJ1-2, with D maybe TRBD1 (6 bases). Germline assignment: CDR1 SGHRS and CDR2 YFSETQ. Between the trimmed V and J ends, which lost 6 bases and 6 bases, there was a span of 15 bases. The CDR3 loop spans 13 amino acids. The DNA of the CDR3 is TGCGCCAGCAACCCGACAGGTTCTCATGGCTACACCTTC. It encodes CASNPTGSHGYTF. Filled out from reference TRBV5-1 and TRBJ1-2, the complete variable domain reads KAGVTQTPRYLIKTRGQQVTLSCSPISGHRSVSWYQQTPGQGLQFLFEYFSETQRNKGNFPGRFSGRQFSNSRSEMNVSTLELGDSALYLCASNPTGSHGYTFGSGTRLTVV.

The chain joins TRBV9 to TRBJ1-5; 7 bases agree with TRBD1. This CDR3 region has 14 residues. Germline V gene data show CDR1 as SGDLS and CDR2 as YYNGEE. Trimming took 4 bases from V and 8 from J; bases not matched to a gene: 9. The CDR3 region is CASSKTGTLEPQHF. The DNA for the CDR3 is TGTGCCAGCAGCAAGACAGGGACGTTGGAGCCCCAGCATTTT.

The V gene is TRBV6-6, the J gene TRBJ2-7; tentative D call: TRBD1 (5 bases). The V end lost 0 bases, the J end lost 1 base, and 10 bases lay between the germline ends. From germline, CDR1 is MNHNY and CDR2 SVGAGI (reference sequence). This CDR3 contains 15 residues. The CDR3 nucleotides are TGTGCCAGCAGTTACTCGGTGTCAGGGTCCTACGAGCAGTACTTC. Translating gives CASSYSVSGSYEQYF.

This chain uses TRBV18 with TRBJ1-3; D unresolved. V was cut by 5 bases and J by 4 bases, with 6 bases left in between. CDR3 size: 12 residues. Germline lookup yields CDR1 KGHSH and CDR2 LQKENI. The CDR3 reads CASSEKGNTIYF. CDR3 in DNA: TGTGCCAGCTCAGAGAAAGGAAACACCATATATTTT.

V is TRBV14 and J is TRBJ2-2; D unclear. Germline V lookup: CDR1 SGHDN, CDR2 FVKESK. The CDR3 covers 14 residues. V was shortened by 6 bases and J by 3 bases, with 11 bases between the two germline ends. DNA for the CDR3: TGTGCCAGCAGTTCGCAGGTGTACACCGGGGAGCTGTTTTTT. Translated: CASSSQVYTGELFF.